These 20 T cell receptor beta chains share one sample of origin, sequenced in a study of blood T cell repertoires in COVID-19 (dated by TCRdb to 2020 to 2021). Preparation of the library involved the immunoSEQ multiplex PCR assay. The table was pulled from immuneACCESS by TCRdb, which kept in-frame rearrangements only. Such tables lose some clones; where checked, under half of the loss comes from unresolved V genes, and the rest has no known cause. This sample comprises about 130,000 clones, around 74% of them detected only once. Around 5.5% of the sample rests with the top ten. Sequencing input: peripheral blood. These receptors came from a man in his sixties with acute or convalescent COVID-19.

The chain links TRBV20-1 to TRBJ2-7; unclear D gene. Germline assignment: CDR1 DFQATT and CDR2 SNEGSKA (reference sequence). This CDR3 has 11 residues. Trimming left V 3 bases short and J 5 bases short, with 8 bases between. CDR3 sequence reads: CSARARDEQYF. In DNA form, the CDR3 reads TGCAGTGCTAGGGCTCGGGACGAGCAGTACTTC.

This chain links TRBV5-1 with TRBJ2-7; 9 bases are a match to TRBD1. CDR1 is SGHRS, CDR2 YFSETQ, per germline. The CDR3 is 18 residues long. Trimming at V came to 0 bases and at J to 6 bases, leaving 16 bases not matched to a gene. CDR3 region: CASSLAGGQGLRTGEQYF. The CDR3 DNA is TGCGCCAGCAGCTTGGCCGGGGGACAGGGATTACGTACGGGCGAGCAGTACTTC. The complete variable domain, with remaining parts taken from reference TRBV5-1 and TRBJ2-7, reads KAGVTQTPRYLIKTRGQQVTLSCSPISGHRSVSWYQQTPGQGLQFLFEYFSETQRNKGNFPGRFSGRQFSNSRSEMNVSTLELGDSALYLCASSLAGGQGLRTGEQYFGPGTRLTVT.

CDR3 DNA: TGTGCCAGCAGGAGAGGAGGGGGCGCAGATACGCAGTATTTT. This translates into CASRRGGGADTQYF. This chain connects TRBV6-6 to TRBJ2-3, with a possible D match to TRBD1 (7 bases). The germline CDR1 and CDR2 sequences are MNHNY and SVGAGI (reference sequence). V was clipped by 6 bases and J by 4 bases, with 14 bases between them. This CDR3 is built from 14 residues.

The rearrangement uses TRBV4-2 and TRBJ2-6; the match to TRBD2 covers 12 bases. The ends lost 4 bases at V and 3 bases at J; junction bases unmatched: 10. The CDR3 contains 19 residues. Germline CDR1 reads LGHNA; CDR2 reads YNFKEQ. The CDR3 sequence is CASSLGLAGSLGGANVLTF. For the CDR3, the DNA is TGTGCCAGCAGCCTAGGACTAGCGGGATCTTTAGGTGGGGCCAACGTCCTGACTTTC.

The V and J genes are TRBV5-1 and TRBJ1-2; 9 nucleotides align to TRBD1. This CDR3 is 16 amino acids long. V lost 4 bases to trimming and J lost 7 bases; unmatched junction nucleotides: 14. Germline V gene sequence: CDR1 SGHRS, CDR2 YFSETQ. CDR3 nucleotide sequence: TGCGCCAGCAGCGCCGCCGGGACAGGGAAGGAGGTTGGCTACACCTTC. This gives the protein CASSAAGTGKEVGYTF. Variable domain in full (rest from reference TRBV5-1 and TRBJ1-2): KAGVTQTPRYLIKTRGQQVTLSCSPISGHRSVSWYQQTPGQGLQFLFEYFSETQRNKGNFPGRFSGRQFSNSRSEMNVSTLELGDSALYLCASSAAGTGKEVGYTFGSGTRLTVV.

This chain links TRBV5-1 with TRBJ2-7; 8 bases are shared with TRBD1. Trimming took 3 bases from V and 6 from J; bases not matched to a gene: 8. The CDR3 contains 14 residues. Germline V gene sequence: CDR1 SGHRS, CDR2 YFSETQ. CDR3 protein: CASSWGDRPPEQYF. CDR3 nucleotides: TGCGCCAGCAGCTGGGGGGACAGGCCCCCCGAGCAGTACTTC.

This clone turned up a few times. This chain joins TRBV6-1 and TRBJ1-2; 8 bases line up with TRBD1. The germline V gene encodes CDR1 MNHNS and CDR2 SASEGT. V trimming: 3 bases; J trimming: 6 bases; junction bases outside the gene matches: 9. The CDR3 is 15 residues long. The DNA of the CDR3 is TGTGCCAGCAGTGAGCTCAGGGGGCGTTTGAATGGCTACACCTTC. Residues: CASSELRGRLNGYTF.

This clone was picked up a small number of times. The V gene is TRBV6-4, the J gene TRBJ2-1; D is possibly TRBD1 (6 bases). CDR3 length: 13 amino acids. From germline, CDR1 is MRHNA and CDR2 SNTAGT. V lost 0 bases to trimming and J lost 7 bases, with 7 bases between them. The CDR3 region has the DNA TGTGCCAGCAGTGACTCGAGGGGGAATGAGCAGTTCTTC. Its translation is CASSDSRGNEQFF.

This rearrangement joins TRBV11-3 to TRBJ2-3; 10 bases are a match to TRBD2. J gave up 6 bases and V 6 bases, and 15 bases lay outside the gene matches. The CDR3 covers 17 residues. Germline lookup yields CDR1 SGHNT and CDR2 YENEEA. Written as DNA, the CDR3 is TGTGCCAGCAGTTCTGAGCCGGGACTAGCGCGCCCCGATACGCAGTATTTT. Encoded protein: CASSSEPGLARPDTQYF.

This chain uses TRBV12-5 with TRBJ2-1, with 8 bases fitting TRBD2. The junction had 8 bases not matched to a gene; V was cut back by 7 bases and J by 6 bases. This CDR3 contains 14 residues. Per the germline V gene, CDR1 is LGHNT and CDR2 is FRNRAP. CDR3: CASEPGLVSNEQFF. The DNA of the CDR3 is TGTGCTAGTGAACCGGGACTAGTCTCCAATGAGCAGTTCTTC.

In its sample, this clone was seen a few times. The rearrangement uses TRBV2 and TRBJ2-7; TRBD2 agrees at 10 bases. CDR3 size: 16 residues. V dropped 2 bases and J dropped 3; count of bases not matched to a gene: 7. Germline loops: CDR1 SNHLY, CDR2 FYNNEI. Here the CDR3 DNA reads TGTGCCAGCAGTGAAAGGCTAGCGGGAGCATACTACGAGCAGTACTTC. Translated: CASSERLAGAYYEQYF.

The chain carries TRBV5-1 and TRBJ1-1; TRBD1 matches 10 bases. CDR1 and CDR2 from the germline V gene are SGHRS and YFSETQ. This CDR3 region has 14 residues. J gave up 1 base and V 7 bases, and 4 bases lay outside the gene matches. The chain's CDR3 is CASRQGARNTEAFF. CDR3 bases: TGCGCCAGCCGACAGGGGGCGCGGAACACTGAAGCTTTCTTT. Using reference TRBV5-1 and TRBJ1-1 for the parts outside the CDR3, the full variable domain is KAGVTQTPRYLIKTRGQQVTLSCSPISGHRSVSWYQQTPGQGLQFLFEYFSETQRNKGNFPGRFSGRQFSNSRSEMNVSTLELGDSALYLCASRQGARNTEAFFGQGTRLTVV.

The CDR3 reads CASSFDRDRQYF. The CDR3 DNA reads as TGTGCCAGCAGCTTCGACAGGGACAGGCAGTATTTT. The chain links TRBV7-9 to TRBJ2-3; 7 bases are a match to TRBD1. Germline-derived CDR1 and CDR2 are SEHNR and FQNEAQ (reference sequence). Germline trimming cut 3 bases from V and 11 bases from J; bases unmatched to any gene: 5. The length of the CDR3 is 12 residues. Combining the CDR3 with reference TRBV7-9 and TRBJ2-3 gives the whole variable domain DTGVSQNPRHKITKRGQNVTFRCDPISEHNRLYWYRQTLGQGPEFLTYFQNEAQLEKSRLLSDRFSAERPKGSFSTLEIQRTEQGDSAMYLCASSFDRDRQYFGPGTRLTVL.

The gene calls are TRBV27 and TRBJ2-1, with 7 bases aligning to TRBD2. Germline assignment: CDR1 MNHEY and CDR2 SMNVEV (reference sequence). The CDR3 is 15 residues long. Unmatched junction bases numbered 11, after V lost 4 bases and J lost 8 bases. CDR3: CASSSLRGFRDEQFF. The CDR3 nucleotides read TGTGCCAGCAGTTCACTGCGGGGGTTTCGGGATGAGCAGTTCTTC.

The rearrangement links TRBV5-1 to TRBJ2-3; weak D call: TRBD1 (8 bases). From germline, CDR1 is SGHRS and CDR2 YFSETQ. The V end lost 1 base, the J end lost 1 base, and 16 bases lay between the germline ends. This CDR3 region has 17 residues. The CDR3 nucleotides are TGCGCCAGCAGCTTGCCCCTACAGGGGGGGCGCACAGATACGCAGTATTTT. Protein: CASSLPLQGGRTDTQYF. The full variable domain, with the rest looked up from reference TRBV5-1 and TRBJ2-3, is KAGVTQTPRYLIKTRGQQVTLSCSPISGHRSVSWYQQTPGQGLQFLFEYFSETQRNKGNFPGRFSGRQFSNSRSEMNVSTLELGDSALYLCASSLPLQGGRTDTQYFGPGTRLTVL.

V and J are TRBV7-8 and TRBJ1-5, with D tentatively TRBD1 (6 bases). Germline V gene data show CDR1 as SGHVS and CDR2 as FQNEAQ. V was clipped by 5 bases and J by 0 bases, with 17 bases between them. The CDR3 spans 17 residues. The CDR3, as DNA: TGTGCCAGCAGCCGCCGATCTGCAGGGGATAGCAATCAGCCCCAGCATTTT. Amino acid sequence: CASSRRSAGDSNQPQHF.

The V and J genes are TRBV7-2 and TRBJ1-1; TRBD1 aligns across 9 bases. The V segment lost 6 bases and the J segment 1 base; nucleotides outside the gene matches: 3. Germline V gene sequence: CDR1 SGHTA, CDR2 FQGNSA. The CDR3 spans 14 residues. The CDR3, as DNA: TGTGCCAGCAGGGACAGGGGCTCGAACACTGAAGCTTTCTTT. Translated: CASRDRGSNTEAFF.

V is TRBV3-1 (or the pseudogene TRBV3-2) and J is TRBJ2-7; 7 positions match TRBD1. Germline V gives CDR1 LGHDT, CDR2 YNNKEL (reference sequence). After removal of 0 bases from V and 0 bases from J, the junction contained 5 bases not matched to a gene. This CDR3 is built from 16 residues. CDR3 nucleotides: TGTGCCAGCAGCCAAGATTCAGGGGGAAACTCCTACGAGCAGTACTTC. Protein product: CASSQDSGGNSYEQYF.

The chain has TRBV5-1 and TRBJ1-6; D unclear. Trimming removed 0 bases at V and 7 bases at J, with 17 bases between. The germline gives CDR1 SGHRS, CDR2 YFSETQ. The length of the CDR3 is 17 residues. CDR3 region: CASSLEGAGRGNSPLHF. The CDR3 nucleotides are TGCGCCAGCAGCTTGGAGGGCGCAGGCCGGGGAAATTCACCCCTCCACTTT.

The V gene is TRBV3-1 (or the pseudogene TRBV3-2), the J gene TRBJ2-1; 9 bases are shared with TRBD2. Germline loops: CDR1 LGHDT, CDR2 YNNKEL (reference sequence). V dropped 2 bases and J dropped 5; count of bases not matched to a gene: 4. CDR3 length: 15 residues. The DNA of the CDR3 is TGTGCCAGCAGCCAATTAGCGGGAGACCACAATGAGCAGTTCTTC. This gives the protein CASSQLAGDHNEQFF.